This T cell receptor beta chain derives from a study of Graves' ophthalmopathy and Graves' hyperthyroidism. About the research overall: Prior to any treatment, peripheral blood was collected at the time of initial diagnosis.

Amplification from RNA transcripts yielded the TCR beta CDR3 regions. HTBI-primed RT-PCR formed the first round, and a multiplex PCR formed the second. TCRdb recomputed calls from the multiplex PCR reads with MiXCR, one row per CDR3 protein. Of about 370,000 distinct CDR3 sequences listed, approximately 18% are singletons. Symptoms, serum thyroxine and TRAb, thyroid ultrasound, and orbital computed tomography formed the diagnostic basis. This clonotype was observed at least ten times. The sequenced material came from peripheral blood. This clonotype was sampled from an adult woman with stable Graves' hyperthyroidism.

The DNA of the CDR3 is TGCAGTGCTCTCTCCTACCGCGAGCAGTACTTC. Amino acid sequence: CSALSYREQYF. The rearrangement links TRBV20-1 to TRBJ2-7; D not resolved. CDR3 length: 11 residues. The V and J ends lost 5 bases and 6 bases respectively, with 11 bases between them. CDR1 is DFQATT and CDR2 is SNEGSKA in the germline V gene (reference sequence).